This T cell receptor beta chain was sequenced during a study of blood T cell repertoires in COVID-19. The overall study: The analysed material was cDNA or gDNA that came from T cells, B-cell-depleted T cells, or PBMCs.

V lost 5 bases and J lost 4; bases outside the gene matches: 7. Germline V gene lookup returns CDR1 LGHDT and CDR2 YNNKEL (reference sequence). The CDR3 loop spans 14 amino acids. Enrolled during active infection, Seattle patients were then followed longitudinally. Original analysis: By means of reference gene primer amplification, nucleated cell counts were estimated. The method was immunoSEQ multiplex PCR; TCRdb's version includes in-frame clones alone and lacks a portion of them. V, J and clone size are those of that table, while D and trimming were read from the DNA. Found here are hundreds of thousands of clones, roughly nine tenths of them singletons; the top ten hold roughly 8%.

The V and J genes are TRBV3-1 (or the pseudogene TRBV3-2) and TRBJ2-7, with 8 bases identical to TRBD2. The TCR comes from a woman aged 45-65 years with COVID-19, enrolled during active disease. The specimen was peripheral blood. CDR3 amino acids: CASSTYRGGYEQYF. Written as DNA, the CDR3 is TGTGCCAGCAGCACTTACCGGGGGGGTTACGAGCAGTACTTC.